This entry is about one TCR beta chain. Its target is unknown. Amplification of TCR beta CDR3 regions was performed using RNA transcripts as template. During a first-round RT-PCR of the TCR CDR3, the HTBI primer set was used. TCRdb used MiXCR to reprocess the multiplex PCR reads, holding one entry per CDR3 protein. The data hold hundreds of thousands of distinct CDR3 sequences, with approximately 18% observed a single time. The study left out patients who had uncontrolled infection, other autoimmune disease, pregnancy or lactation. These data originate in a study of T cells in Graves' hyperthyroidism and ophthalmopathy. Points from the study as a whole: Blood also held most thyroid clonotypes expanded beyond 0.001. In validation, the model predicted ophthalmopathy. These predictions came a median approximately 6.5 months before onset.

V lost 4 bases to trimming and J lost 1 base, with 13 bases between them. The CDR3 has 15 amino acids. Sequencing was performed on blood. J is TRBJ1-1 and V is TRBV12-3 or TRBV12-4; the D gene is possibly TRBD1 (6 bases). This sequence originates from a woman in her forties or fifties with Graves' hyperthyroidism that later progressed to Graves' ophthalmopathy. CDR3 amino acids: CASSSVGGGNTEAFF. The DNA of the CDR3 is TGTGCCAGCAGTTCTGTTGGGGGCGGGAACACTGAAGCTTTCTTT.